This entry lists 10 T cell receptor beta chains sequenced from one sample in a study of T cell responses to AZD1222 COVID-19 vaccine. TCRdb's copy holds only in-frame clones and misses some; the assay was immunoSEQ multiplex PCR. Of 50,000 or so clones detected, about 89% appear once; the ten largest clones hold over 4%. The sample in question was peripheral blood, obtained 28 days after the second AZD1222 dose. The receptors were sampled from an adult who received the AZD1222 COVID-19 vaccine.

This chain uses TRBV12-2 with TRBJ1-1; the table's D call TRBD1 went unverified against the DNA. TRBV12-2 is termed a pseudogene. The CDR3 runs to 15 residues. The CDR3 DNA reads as TGTGCAAGTCGCTTGAGGGGTTACAGGGCGACTGAAGCTTTCTTT. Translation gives CASRLRGYRATEAFF.

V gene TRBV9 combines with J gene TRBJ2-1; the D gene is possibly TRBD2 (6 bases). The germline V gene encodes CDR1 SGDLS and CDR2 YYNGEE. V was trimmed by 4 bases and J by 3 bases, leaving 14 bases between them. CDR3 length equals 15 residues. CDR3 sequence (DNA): TGTGCCAGCAGCCCGCGGGGCGGTAACTACAATGAGCAGTTCTTC. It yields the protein CASSPRGGNYNEQFF. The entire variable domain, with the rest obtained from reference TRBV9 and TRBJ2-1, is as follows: DSGVTQTPKHLITATGQRVTLRCSPRSGDLSVYWYQQSLDQGLQFLIQYYNGEERAKGNILERFSAQQFPDLHSELNLSSLELGDSALYFCASSPRGGNYNEQFFGPGTRLTVL.

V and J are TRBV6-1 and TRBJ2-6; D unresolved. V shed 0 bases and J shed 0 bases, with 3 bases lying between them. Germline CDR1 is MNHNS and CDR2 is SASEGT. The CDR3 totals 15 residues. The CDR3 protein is CASSEAASGANVLTF. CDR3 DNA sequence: TGTGCCAGCAGTGAAGCCGCCTCTGGGGCCAACGTCCTGACTTTC.

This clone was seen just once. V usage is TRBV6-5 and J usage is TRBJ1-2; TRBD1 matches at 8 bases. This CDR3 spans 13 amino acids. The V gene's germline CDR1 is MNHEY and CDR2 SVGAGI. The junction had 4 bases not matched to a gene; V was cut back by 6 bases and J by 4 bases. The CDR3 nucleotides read TGTGCCAGCAGCCAGACAGGGGTCTATGGCTACACCTTC. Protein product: CASSQTGVYGYTF.

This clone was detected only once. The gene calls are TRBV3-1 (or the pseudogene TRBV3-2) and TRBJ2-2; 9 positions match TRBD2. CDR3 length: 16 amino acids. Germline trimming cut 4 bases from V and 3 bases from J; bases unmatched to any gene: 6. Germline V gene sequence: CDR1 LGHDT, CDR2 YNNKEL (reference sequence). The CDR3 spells CASSPQGGRDTGELFF. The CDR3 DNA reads TGTGCCAGCAGCCCCCAGGGCGGGAGGGACACCGGGGAGCTGTTTTTT.

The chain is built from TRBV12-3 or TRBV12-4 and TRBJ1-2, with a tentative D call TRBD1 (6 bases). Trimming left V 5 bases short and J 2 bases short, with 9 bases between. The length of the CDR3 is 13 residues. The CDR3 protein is CASSMRGNYGYTF. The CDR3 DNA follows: TGTGCCAGCAGTATGAGGGGGAACTATGGCTACACCTTC.

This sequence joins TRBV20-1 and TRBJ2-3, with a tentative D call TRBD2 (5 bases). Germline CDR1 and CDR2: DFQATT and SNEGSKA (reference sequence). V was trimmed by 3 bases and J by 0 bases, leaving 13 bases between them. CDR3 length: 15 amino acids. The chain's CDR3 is CSASRGLRSTDTQYF. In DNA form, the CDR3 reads TGCAGTGCTAGTCGAGGACTGCGTAGCACAGATACGCAGTATTTT.

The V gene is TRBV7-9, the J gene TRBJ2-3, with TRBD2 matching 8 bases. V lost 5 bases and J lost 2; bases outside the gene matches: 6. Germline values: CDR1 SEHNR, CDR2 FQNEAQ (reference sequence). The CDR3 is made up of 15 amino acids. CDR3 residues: CASSQRLAHTDTQYF. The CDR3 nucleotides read TGTGCCAGCAGCCAACGACTAGCGCACACAGATACGCAGTATTTT.

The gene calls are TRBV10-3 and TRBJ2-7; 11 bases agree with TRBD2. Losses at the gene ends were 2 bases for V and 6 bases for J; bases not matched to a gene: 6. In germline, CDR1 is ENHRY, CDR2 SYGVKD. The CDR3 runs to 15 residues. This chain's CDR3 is CAISEPTSGSSEQYF. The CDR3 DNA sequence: TGTGCCATCAGTGAGCCCACTAGCGGGAGTAGCGAGCAGTACTTC.

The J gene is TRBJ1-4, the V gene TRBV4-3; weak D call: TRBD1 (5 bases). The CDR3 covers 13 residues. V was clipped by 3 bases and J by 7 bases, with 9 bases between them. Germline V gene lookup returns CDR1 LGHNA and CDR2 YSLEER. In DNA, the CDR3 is TGCGCCAGCAGCCACAGGGAGGGTGAAAAACTGTTTTTT. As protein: CASSHREGEKLFF.